The entry below describes one TCR beta chain. This entry is derived from a study of OX40 agonist ivuxolimab in advanced cancers. The table came from immunoSEQ multiplex PCR; TCRdb's copy has only in-frame clones and leaves some out. The profile shows 81,000 or so clones, about 90% of them singletons. The CDR3 spans 20 residues. J was trimmed by 4 bases and V by 8 bases; bases with no gene match: 24. Germline V gives CDR1 SNHLY, CDR2 FYNNEI. V gene TRBV2 combines with J gene TRBJ2-1; 9 bases are a match to TRBD2. The TCR comes from an adult with an advanced solid tumor such as melanoma, head and neck, liver or kidney cancer. Specimen: CD4+ or CD8+ T cells sorted from blood, collected in a trial of the OX40 agonist ivuxolimab. CDR3 region: CASGVLGKAGGRARYNEQFF. CDR3 bases: TGTGCCAGCGGGGTCCTAGGGAAAGCGGGGGGCCGAGCTCGATACAATGAGCAGTTCTTC.